The 11 T cell receptor beta chains below were found in one sample sequenced in a study of post-analysis software for immune sequencing data. Study-level findings and limits: Controls had lower frequencies than patients of roughly five TRBV segments, which included TRBV5-6, TRBV5-1 and TRBV20-1.

Included in the TCR beta cDNA libraries were unique molecular identifiers. TCRdb ran MiXCR on the PCR reads and lists one entry per CDR3 protein. The data show 750,000 to 900,000 distinct CDR3 sequences, with more than 45% seen just once and 4% to 5% held by the top ten. These receptors' targets are unknown. Material for sequencing was blood. These receptors all stem from a girl aged 5-17 years with multiple sclerosis.

This clonotype was seen a few times. V gene TRBV7-2 combines with J gene TRBJ1-2, with D possibly being TRBD1 (5 bases). CDR1 and CDR2 (germline): SGHTA, FQGNSA. Trimming stripped 4 bases from V and 4 bases from J, with 16 bases between. This CDR3 is 15 amino acids long. For the CDR3, the DNA is TGTGCCAGCAGCTCATCGGGGGTGCCCAGCTATGGCTACACCTTC. Translation gives CASSSSGVPSYGYTF.

This clonotype has just a few counts. The chain joins TRBV20-1 to TRBJ2-4; D is uncertain. The J call may not be correct, given that the DNA end is closer to TRBJ2-7. CDR1 is DFQATT and CDR2 is SNEGSKA in the germline V gene (reference sequence). There are 14 residues in the CDR3. The chain's CDR3 is CSANSQSAHYEQYF. CDR3 nucleotide sequence: TGCAGTGCTAACTCCCAGTCGGCCCACTACGAGCAGTACTTC.

This clonotype was seen only a few times. This sequence joins TRBV28 and TRBJ2-3; 13 positions agree with TRBD2. Germline values: CDR1 MDHEN, CDR2 SYDVKM. V was pared by 2 bases and J by 2 bases, with 13 bases of the junction left unmatched. The CDR3 spans 20 residues. The CDR3 bases are TGTGCCAGCAGTTTACCCCTCAGAAGTACTAGCGGGAGGGCCACAGATACGCAGTATTTT. This codes for CASSLPLRSTSGRATDTQYF.

This sequence joins TRBV7-9 and TRBJ2-7; 8 bases agree with TRBD2. The end of the DNA is better explained by TRBJ2-1, so the J call may be wrong. Looked up from germline, CDR1 is SEHNR and CDR2 is FQNEAQ (reference sequence). This CDR3 is 13 amino acids long. In DNA, the CDR3 is TGTGCCAGCAGCTTTACAGCGGGAGTTGAGCAGTTCTTC. Its translation: CASSFTAGVEQFF.

The rearrangement uses TRBV29-1 and TRBJ2-1, with TRBD2 as a possible D gene (5 bases). Trimming took 7 bases from V and 5 from J, leaving 9 bases between them. Germline V gene data show CDR1 as SQVTM and CDR2 as ANQGSEA. This CDR3 contains 11 residues. CDR3 nucleotides: TGCAGCGGAGCGAGGGACAATGAGCAGTTCTTC. It translates to CSGARDNEQFF.

The V gene is TRBV29-1, the J gene TRBJ2-1, with TRBD1 matching over 8 bases. The CDR3 is made up of 13 amino acids. The J segment lost 5 bases and the V segment lost 7 bases, leaving 7 bases of the junction unmatched. CDR1 SQVTM and CDR2 ANQGSEA come from the germline V gene. The CDR3 region is CSARTGYNNEQFF. CDR3 bases: TGCAGCGCCCGGACAGGGTATAACAATGAGCAGTTCTTC.

This sequence joins TRBV28 and TRBJ2-7, with 7 bases identical to TRBD2. This CDR3 region has 14 residues. Germline V gives CDR1 MDHEN, CDR2 SYDVKM. V shed 5 bases, J shed 0 bases, and the junction held 4 bases outside the gene matches. The CDR3 nucleotides read TGTGCCAGCAGTGGAGTAGCGGGCTCCTACGAGCAGTACTTC. This translates into CASSGVAGSYEQYF.

The chain links TRBV4-1 to TRBJ2-5; unclear D gene. Germline V gene data show CDR1 as MGHRA and CDR2 as YSYEKL. V was shortened by 4 bases and J by 11 bases, with 17 bases between the two germline ends. The CDR3 extends over 13 amino acids. CDR3 sequence reads: CASSLGRPNGQYF. Written as DNA, the CDR3 is TGCGCCAGCAGCCTTGGACGCCCAAACGGGCAGTACTTC.

The V call is TRBV9, the J call TRBJ2-1; a weak D match, TRBD2 (7 bases). Per germline, CDR1 SGDLS and CDR2 YYNGEE. V lost 7 bases, J lost 8 bases, and 19 bases lay in between. The CDR3 length is 14 residues. The chain's CDR3 is CASGLGGGSYEQFF. CDR3 nucleotides: TGTGCCAGCGGCTTGGGGGGCGGGAGCTATGAGCAGTTCTTC.

This sequence joins TRBV9 and TRBJ2-5; 8 bases align to TRBD1. The DNA matches TRBJ2-7 better at its end, which makes the J call doubtful. Germline CDR1 and CDR2: SGDLS and YYNGEE. The CDR3 sequence is 14 residues long. This CDR3 is CASSEGQEHYEQYF. CDR3 nucleotides: TGTGCCAGCAGCGAGGGACAGGAACACTACGAGCAGTACTTC.

The chain employs TRBV29-1 and TRBJ2-3; TRBD1 matches 9 bases. V was pared by 7 bases and J by 2 bases, with 13 bases of the junction left unmatched. CDR3 size: 16 residues. The V gene's germline CDR1 is SQVTM and CDR2 ANQGSEA. The CDR3 here is CSAYPVQGAVTDTQYF. Written as DNA, the CDR3 is TGCAGCGCTTACCCCGTACAGGGGGCGGTCACAGATACGCAGTATTTT.